This is a list of T cell receptor beta chains from one sample in a study of T-cell memory formation after mild COVID-19. TCRdb recomputed calls from the 5' RACE reads with MiXCR, one row per CDR3 protein. The table shows about 560,000 distinct CDR3 sequences, with about 20% occurring only once. The sequencing input was PBMCs or a T cell subset sorted from them (not recorded which). These receptors were taken from an adult woman who had mild COVID-19 (a few samples of this study predate the infection). Cell type and time point are not known. Both conserved end residues are part of each CDR3. The D gene is left open where the match is weak. Clone size is given for some rows only: seen once, a few or many times, or a class if the clone is expanded.

clone_size: many
d_call: NA
v_call: TRBV5-1
j_call: TRBJ2-1
cdr3_aa: CASRDGLSYNEQFF
cdr3_nt: TGCGCCAGCAGAGACGGACTCTCCTACAATGAGCAGTTCTTC

clone_size: NA
d_call: NA
v_call: TRBV6-6
j_call: TRBJ2-4
cdr3_aa: CASRSGSLNIQYF
cdr3_nt: TGTGCCAGCAGGAGTGGTTCTTTAAACATTCAGTACTTC

clone_size: NA
d_call: NA
v_call: TRBV27
j_call: TRBJ1-1
cdr3_aa: CASTPAGSGEAFF
cdr3_nt: TGTGCCAGCACCCCCGCAGGGTCGGGTGAAGCTTTCTTT

clone_size: few
d_call: NA
v_call: TRBV7-3
j_call: TRBJ2-3
cdr3_aa: CASSLPPSGAQYF
cdr3_nt: TGTGCCAGCAGCTTACCACCCTCCGGGGCGCAGTATTTT

clone_size: many
d_call: NA
v_call: TRBV2
j_call: TRBJ2-7
cdr3_aa: CASGSRDPAYEQYF
cdr3_nt: TGTGCCAGCGGGTCAAGGGATCCCGCCTACGAGCAGTACTTC

clone_size: few
d_call: TRBD1
v_call: TRBV30
j_call: TRBJ2-1
cdr3_aa: CAWKQGASYNEQFF
cdr3_nt: TGTGCCTGGAAACAGGGGGCTTCCTACAATGAGCAGTTCTTC

clone_size: NA
d_call: TRBD2
v_call: TRBV6-1
j_call: TRBJ2-5
cdr3_aa: CASKVARTSGSQETQYF
cdr3_nt: TGTGCCAGCAAGGTCGCACGGACTAGCGGGTCCCAAGAGACCCAGTACTTC

clone_size: few
d_call: TRBD1
v_call: TRBV2
j_call: TRBJ2-5
cdr3_aa: CASSLGQVRETQYF
cdr3_nt: TGTGCCAGCAGTCTCGGACAGGTTCGAGAGACCCAGTACTTC

clone_size: NA
d_call: NA
v_call: TRBV2
j_call: TRBJ2-2
cdr3_aa: CASTRFDSGAGELFF
cdr3_nt: TGTGCCAGCACCCGCTTCGATTCGGGAGCCGGGGAGCTGTTTTTT

clone_size: NA
d_call: NA
v_call: TRBV25-1
j_call: TRBJ1-1
cdr3_aa: CASSEWGGRTEAFF
cdr3_nt: TGTGCCAGCAGTGAATGGGGGGGTCGGACTGAAGCTTTCTTT

clone_size: NA
d_call: TRBD1
v_call: TRBV3-1
j_call: TRBJ1-1
cdr3_aa: CASSSDRINTEAFF
cdr3_nt: TGTGCCAGCAGTTCGGACAGGATAAACACTGAAGCTTTCTTT

clone_size: NA
d_call: NA
v_call: TRBV7-6
j_call: TRBJ2-1
cdr3_aa: CASTSGPGRSYNEQFF
cdr3_nt: TGTGCCAGCACCTCCGGACCGGGGAGGTCGTACAATGAGCAGTTCTTC

clone_size: many
d_call: NA
v_call: TRBV5-1
j_call: TRBJ2-7
cdr3_aa: CASSLRVSTGTNEQYF
cdr3_nt: TGCGCCAGCAGCTTGCGTGTCTCAACAGGGACGAACGAGCAGTACTTC

clone_size: few
d_call: NA
v_call: TRBV25-1
j_call: TRBJ2-7
cdr3_aa: CASSAPGGLGWWQYF
cdr3_nt: TGTGCCAGCAGCGCCCCAGGGGGACTGGGGTGGTGGCAGTACTTC

clone_size: few
d_call: NA
v_call: TRBV4-1
j_call: TRBJ1-2
cdr3_aa: CASSQDRAGANYGYTF
cdr3_nt: TGCGCCAGCAGCCAAGATAGGGCCGGAGCTAACTATGGCTACACCTTC

clone_size: few
d_call: NA
v_call: TRBV5-1
j_call: TRBJ2-5
cdr3_aa: CASSLLADGRGETQYF
cdr3_nt: TGCGCCAGCAGCTTGCTCGCGGACGGTCGGGGAGAGACCCAGTACTTC

clone_size: few
d_call: NA
v_call: TRBV5-6
j_call: TRBJ2-2
cdr3_aa: CASRTLDSTNTGELFF
cdr3_nt: TGTGCCAGCAGGACTCTAGACAGCACGAACACCGGGGAGCTGTTTTTT

clone_size: NA
d_call: NA
v_call: TRBV7-9
j_call: TRBJ2-3
cdr3_aa: CASSPYRDLADTQYF
cdr3_nt: TGTGCCAGCAGCCCTTACCGGGATCTGGCAGATACGCAGTATTTT

clone_size: NA
d_call: TRBD1
v_call: TRBV7-9
j_call: TRBJ2-1
cdr3_aa: CASSLDRQGARDEQFF
cdr3_nt: TGTGCCAGCAGCTTAGATCGACAGGGAGCCCGGGATGAGCAGTTCTTC

clone_size: NA
d_call: TRBD2
v_call: TRBV7-2
j_call: TRBJ2-1
cdr3_aa: CASSFVAGEWQFF
cdr3_nt: TGTGCCAGCAGCTTCGTAGCGGGGGAGTGGCAGTTCTTC

clone_size: NA
d_call: TRBD1
v_call: TRBV12-3/TRBV12-4
j_call: TRBJ2-5
cdr3_aa: CASSFLPLQGATQETQYF
cdr3_nt: TGTGCCAGCAGTTTCCTCCCGTTACAGGGGGCTACACAAGAGACCCAGTACTTC

clone_size: NA
d_call: NA
v_call: TRBV12-3/TRBV12-4
j_call: TRBJ2-7
cdr3_aa: CASGRLQGPPWEQYF
cdr3_nt: TGTGCCAGCGGACGCCTTCAGGGGCCCCCATGGGAGCAGTACTTC

clone_size: many
d_call: NA
v_call: TRBV25-1
j_call: TRBJ2-3
cdr3_aa: CASSAATADTQYF
cdr3_nt: TGTGCCAGCAGTGCCGCAACGGCAGATACGCAGTATTTT

clone_size: few
d_call: NA
v_call: TRBV5-1
j_call: TRBJ1-1
cdr3_aa: CASSFTTGAMNTEAFF
cdr3_nt: TGCGCCAGCAGTTTCACCACGGGCGCGATGAACACTGAAGCTTTCTTT

clone_size: few
d_call: TRBD1
v_call: TRBV4-2
j_call: TRBJ2-7
cdr3_aa: CASSQDPKGQGYEQYF
cdr3_nt: TGTGCCAGCAGCCAAGACCCGAAGGGACAGGGCTACGAGCAGTACTTC

clone_size: NA
d_call: NA
v_call: TRBV18
j_call: TRBJ2-7
cdr3_aa: CASSPVRQGKNEQYF
cdr3_nt: TGTGCCAGCTCACCAGTCCGGCAGGGCAAGAACGAGCAGTACTTC

clone_size: NA
d_call: NA
v_call: TRBV29-1
j_call: TRBJ1-1
cdr3_aa: CSVSYMNTEAFF
cdr3_nt: TGCAGCGTCAGCTACATGAACACTGAAGCTTTCTTT

clone_size: few
d_call: TRBD1
v_call: TRBV12-3/TRBV12-4
j_call: TRBJ1-2
cdr3_aa: CASSWGQALGGYTF
cdr3_nt: TGTGCCAGCAGTTGGGGACAGGCCCTCGGTGGCTACACCTTC

clone_size: few
d_call: NA
v_call: TRBV29-1
j_call: TRBJ1-2
cdr3_aa: CSVDEHGYTF
cdr3_nt: TGCAGCGTTGACGAACATGGCTACACCTTC

clone_size: few
d_call: TRBD1
v_call: TRBV12-3/TRBV12-4
j_call: TRBJ2-7
cdr3_aa: CASSSTDRGFYEQYF
cdr3_nt: TGTGCCAGCAGTTCCACCGACAGGGGTTTCTACGAGCAGTACTTC

clone_size: few
d_call: NA
v_call: TRBV12-3/TRBV12-4
j_call: TRBJ2-1
cdr3_aa: CASNAPDSYNEQFF
cdr3_nt: TGTGCCAGCAACGCCCCGGACTCGTACAATGAGCAGTTCTTC

clone_size: NA
d_call: TRBD2
v_call: TRBV18
j_call: TRBJ2-6
cdr3_aa: CASSRVAGQSSGANVLTF
cdr3_nt: TGTGCCAGCTCACGTGTAGCGGGGCAAAGCTCTGGGGCCAACGTCCTGACTTTC

clone_size: NA
d_call: NA
v_call: TRBV11-2
j_call: TRBJ1-1
cdr3_aa: CASSSGAPRAFF
cdr3_nt: TGTGCCAGCAGCTCCGGGGCGCCTCGAGCTTTCTTT

clone_size: NA
d_call: TRBD2
v_call: TRBV7-2
j_call: TRBJ2-7
cdr3_aa: CASSPIGLAASYEQYF
cdr3_nt: TGTGCCAGCAGCCCAATCGGACTAGCGGCCTCCTACGAGCAGTACTTC

clone_size: NA
d_call: TRBD1
v_call: TRBV29-1
j_call: TRBJ2-1
cdr3_aa: CSAGQGNEQFF
cdr3_nt: TGCAGCGCCGGACAGGGGAATGAGCAGTTCTTC

clone_size: NA
d_call: TRBD2
v_call: TRBV4-2
j_call: TRBJ2-5
cdr3_aa: CASSQGQRLADQETQYF
cdr3_nt: TGTGCCAGCAGCCAAGGACAGAGACTAGCGGACCAAGAGACCCAGTACTTC

clone_size: few
d_call: NA
v_call: TRBV20-1
j_call: TRBJ2-5
cdr3_aa: CSARDGAGEETQYF
cdr3_nt: TGCAGTGCTAGAGATGGGGCAGGGGAAGAGACCCAGTACTTC

clone_size: few
d_call: NA
v_call: TRBV13
j_call: TRBJ2-2
cdr3_aa: CASSWGPGELFF
cdr3_nt: TGTGCCAGCAGCTGGGGGCCCGGGGAGCTGTTTTTT

clone_size: NA
d_call: NA
v_call: TRBV29-1
j_call: TRBJ2-1
cdr3_aa: CSASGHRGNEQFF
cdr3_nt: TGCAGCGCTTCAGGGCACCGGGGCAATGAGCAGTTCTTC

clone_size: NA
d_call: TRBD1
v_call: TRBV10-3
j_call: TRBJ2-7
cdr3_aa: CAISEHPRDRRGEQYF
cdr3_nt: TGTGCCATCAGTGAGCACCCCCGGGACAGACGTGGCGAGCAGTACTTC

clone_size: NA
d_call: TRBD1
v_call: TRBV9
j_call: TRBJ2-2
cdr3_aa: CASSVHRDRTNTGELFF
cdr3_nt: TGTGCCAGCAGCGTCCACCGGGACAGGACGAACACCGGGGAGCTGTTTTTT

clone_size: few
d_call: NA
v_call: TRBV29-1
j_call: TRBJ2-7
cdr3_aa: CSGKDNSYEQYF
cdr3_nt: TGCAGCGGCAAGGACAACTCCTACGAGCAGTACTTC

clone_size: few
d_call: NA
v_call: TRBV9
j_call: TRBJ2-1
cdr3_aa: CASSVGTTGHEQFF
cdr3_nt: TGTGCCAGCAGCGTAGGAACCACCGGCCATGAGCAGTTCTTC

clone_size: NA
d_call: TRBD2
v_call: TRBV6-5
j_call: TRBJ2-7
cdr3_aa: CASSRGTTYSYEQYF
cdr3_nt: TGTGCCAGCAGCCGCGGGACTACCTACTCCTACGAGCAGTACTTC

clone_size: few
d_call: NA
v_call: TRBV12-3/TRBV12-4
j_call: TRBJ1-4
cdr3_aa: CASSQGSTNEKLFF
cdr3_nt: TGTGCCAGCAGTCAGGGGTCAACTAATGAAAAACTGTTTTTT

clone_size: NA
d_call: NA
v_call: TRBV6-5
j_call: TRBJ2-7
cdr3_aa: CASKPSGSNEQYF
cdr3_nt: TGTGCCAGCAAACCGTCAGGGTCGAACGAGCAGTACTTC

clone_size: NA
d_call: NA
v_call: TRBV7-2
j_call: TRBJ1-3
cdr3_aa: CASSLRGTSPFSGNTIYF
cdr3_nt: TGTGCCAGCAGCTTAAGGGGGACCTCTCCGTTCTCTGGAAACACCATATATTTT

clone_size: many
d_call: NA
v_call: TRBV5-6
j_call: TRBJ2-1
cdr3_aa: CASSWSGTRYNEQFF
cdr3_nt: TGTGCCAGCAGCTGGTCCGGGACCAGATACAATGAGCAGTTCTTC